The 4 T cell receptor beta chains below all came from one sample that was sequenced in a study of CD8+ T cells in alopecia areata. The authors extracted RNA and reverse transcribed it into cDNA as the sequencing template. Using immunoSEQ multiplex PCR, the repertoire was profiled, and TCRdb retains in-frame clones only, with some absent. The sample lists 95,000 to 120,000 clones, approximately 50% occurring once. The source material was NKG2D-low CD8+ T cells sorted from blood. These receptors all come from a human donor with alopecia areata.

The chain combines TRBV5-6 with TRBJ2-7; D possibly corresponds to TRBD1 (6 bases). This CDR3 has 12 amino acids. V lost 4 bases and J 5 bases, leaving 10 bases between the germline ends. Germline V gene data show CDR1 as SGHDT and CDR2 as YYEEEE. This CDR3 reads CASSLTGNEQYF. The CDR3 coding sequence is TGTGCCAGCAGCCTAACAGGGAACGAGCAGTACTTC. Full variable domain (missing parts from reference TRBV5-6 and TRBJ2-7): DAGVTQSPTHLIKTRGQQVTLRCSPKSGHDTVSWYQQALGQGPQFIFQYYEEEERQRGNFPDRFSGHQFPNYSSELNVNALLLGDSALYLCASSLTGNEQYFGPGTRLTVT.

This clone was picked up a small number of times. The chain has TRBV10-3 and TRBJ1-2; D remains ambiguous. Germline assignment: CDR1 ENHRY and CDR2 SYGVKD. The V and J ends lost 6 bases and 5 bases respectively, with 10 bases between them. The CDR3 is made up of 12 amino acids. The CDR3: CAIRTTEYGYTF. CDR3 coding DNA: TGTGCCATCAGGACTACAGAGTATGGCTACACCTTC.

The CDR3 region has the DNA TGTGCCAGCAGCCCCGGGACAGTTGATGGCTACACCTTC. This gives the protein CASSPGTVDGYTF. The chain recombines TRBV9 with TRBJ1-2; TRBD1 matches 7 bases. J gave up 6 bases and V 4 bases, and 6 bases lay outside the gene matches. Germline V gives CDR1 SGDLS, CDR2 YYNGEE. The CDR3 covers 13 residues. Combining the CDR3 with reference TRBV9 and TRBJ1-2 gives the whole variable domain DSGVTQTPKHLITATGQRVTLRCSPRSGDLSVYWYQQSLDQGLQFLIQYYNGEERAKGNILERFSAQQFPDLHSELNLSSLELGDSALYFCASSPGTVDGYTFGSGTRLTVV.

This clone was seen a handful of times. CDR3: CSVVRLETQYF. CDR3 coding DNA: TGCAGCGTTGTACGTTTGGAGACCCAGTACTTC. The chain employs TRBV29-1 and TRBJ2-5; D not certain. The CDR3 totals 11 residues. V gave up 4 bases and J gave up 5 bases, with 8 bases separating them. The V gene's germline CDR1 is SQVTM and CDR2 ANQGSEA. Full variable domain (remainder filled in from reference TRBV29-1 and TRBJ2-5): SAVISQKPSRDICQRGTSLTIQCQVDSQVTMMFWYRQQPGQSLTLIATANQGSEATYESGFVIDKFPISRPNLTFSTLTVSNMSPEDSSIYLCSVVRLETQYFGPGTRLLVL.